This is a list of T cell receptor beta chains from one sample in a study of CD8 T cells in Susac syndrome. TCRdb re-called the immunoSEQ multiplex PCR reads through MiXCR, storing one row per CDR3 protein. Altogether about 300,000 distinct CDR3 sequences are present, 80% to 90% being singletons, with the ten largest covering around 0.12%. Input material: CD8+ T cells from PBMCs. The receptors come from a human donor with multiple sclerosis. Both conserved end residues are part of each CDR3. Fields, in order: V gene, clone size, D gene, J gene, CDR3 protein, CDR3 DNA. The D gene is left open where the match is weak. Expanded clones get a size class; other rows say once, few or many, or leave the size out.

TRBV24-1	NA	TRBD2	TRBJ2-3	CATSGTSGTDTQYF	TGTGCCACCAGTGGGACTAGCGGCACAGATACGCAGTATTTT
TRBV25-1	once	TRBD1	TRBJ1-2	CASSEYRTGGENYGYTF	TGTGCCAGCAGTGAATATCGGACAGGGGGCGAGAACTATGGCTACACCTTC
TRBV5-6	few	TRBD2	TRBJ2-3	CASSPINGGRDTQYF	TGTGCCAGCAGCCCGATAAATGGCGGGAGGGATACGCAGTATTTT
TRBV7-8	NA	TRBD2	TRBJ2-1	CASSLGREAGNEQFF	TGTGCCAGCAGCCTAGGACGGGAGGCGGGCAATGAGCAGTTCTTC
TRBV2	NA	TRBD1	TRBJ1-2	CASSEGTGAYGYTF	TGTGCCAGCAGTGAAGGGACAGGGGCCTATGGCTACACCTTC
TRBV27	NA	TRBD2	TRBJ2-3	CASSLQGAGVSPDTQYF	TGTGCCAGCAGTTTACAGGGAGCGGGAGTCTCCCCAGATACGCAGTATTTT
TRBV27	NA	NA	TRBJ2-7	CASKAAGPLNEQYF	TGTGCCAGCAAGGCCGCCGGGCCCCTAAACGAGCAGTACTTC
TRBV13	few	NA	TRBJ1-2	CASSVVGDGYTF	TGTGCCAGCAGCGTGGTGGGGGATGGCTACACCTTC
TRBV7-2	NA	TRBD2	TRBJ2-7	CASSLDLHGTSGSSYEQYF	TGTGCCAGCAGCTTAGACTTACACGGGACTAGCGGTAGCTCCTACGAGCAGTACTTC
TRBV6-6	NA	NA	TRBJ2-2	CASSYSMRNTGELFF	TGTGCCAGCAGTTACTCGATGAGAAACACCGGGGAGCTGTTTTTT
TRBV6-1	NA	NA	TRBJ2-3	CASSTVASTDTQYF	TGTGCCAGCAGTACCGTTGCTAGCACAGATACGCAGTATTTT
TRBV13	few	NA	TRBJ2-7	CASSPGVGTRYEQYF	TGTGCCAGCAGCCCCGGGGTAGGGACACGATACGAGCAGTACTTC
TRBV5-5	NA	NA	TRBJ2-5	CASSFFLSRGMYQETQYF	TGTGCCAGCAGCTTTTTTCTCTCTCGCGGGATGTACCAAGAGACCCAGTACTTC
TRBV11-2	once	NA	TRBJ2-7	CASSFYQGIVYEQYF	TGTGCCAGCAGCTTTTATCAGGGGATTGTCTACGAGCAGTACTTC
TRBV29-1	NA	NA	TRBJ1-5	CSVVFGGGGYQPQHF	TGCAGCGTTGTCTTCGGTGGGGGCGGGTATCAGCCCCAGCATTTT
TRBV24-1	NA	TRBD1	TRBJ1-4	CATSPGQGTEKLFF	TGTGCCACCAGTCCGGGACAGGGGACTGAAAAACTGTTTTTT
TRBV12-3/TRBV12-4	once	TRBD1	TRBJ2-7	CASSLAWTGYYEQYF	TGTGCCAGCAGTTTAGCGTGGACAGGGTACTACGAGCAGTACTTC
TRBV5-8	NA	NA	TRBJ2-7	CASSLVRNPYEQYF	TGTGCCAGCAGCTTGGTACGGAATCCTTACGAGCAGTACTTC
TRBV20-1	NA	TRBD2	TRBJ2-5	CSARVPGLGGSTQYF	TGCAGTGCTAGGGTACCGGGACTAGGAGGCTCGACCCAGTACTTC
TRBV6-5	NA	NA	TRBJ2-3	CASSSYTPSTDTQYF	TGTGCCAGCAGTTCCTACACCCCTAGCACAGATACGCAGTATTTT
TRBV4-1	NA	NA	TRBJ2-5	CASSLGTPQETQYF	TGCGCCAGCAGCCTCGGGACTCCTCAAGAGACCCAGTACTTC
TRBV6-5	NA	NA	TRBJ2-1	CAAGEGGRQFF	TGTGCCGCTGGAGAGGGCGGAAGGCAGTTCTTC
TRBV19	NA	TRBD2	TRBJ2-1	CASSSHSGTYEQFF	TGTGCCAGTAGTTCCCATAGCGGGACTTATGAGCAGTTCTTC
TRBV20-1	NA	TRBD2	TRBJ2-2	CSASGGANTGELFF	TGCAGTGCTAGCGGGGGGGCGAACACCGGGGAGCTGTTTTTT
TRBV27	NA	TRBD1	TRBJ1-5	CASSLRMSRGPQPQHF	TGTGCCAGCAGCCTGCGTATGAGTAGGGGGCCTCAGCCCCAGCATTTT
TRBV19	NA	NA	TRBJ2-1	CASSIDSGYYNEQFF	TGTGCCAGTAGTATAGACAGCGGTTACTACAATGAGCAGTTCTTC
TRBV4-1	few	NA	TRBJ2-7	CASSRLLVHEQYF	TGCGCCAGCAGCCGACTACTAGTCCACGAGCAGTACTTC
TRBV6-1	NA	NA	TRBJ1-2	CASSEGSGYGYTF	TGTGCCAGCAGTGAAGGGTCGGGATATGGCTACACCTTC
TRBV2	once	TRBD2	TRBJ2-1	CATQRGRSEQFF	TGTGCCACCCAGCGGGGACGTAGTGAGCAGTTCTTC
TRBV20-1	NA	NA	TRBJ2-7	CSAAGLGSSYEQYF	TGCAGTGCGGCTGGACTGGGTAGCTCCTACGAGCAGTACTTC
TRBV12-5	NA	TRBD2	TRBJ2-3	CASGLRASGRGRGTDTQYF	TGTGCTAGTGGTTTAAGAGCTAGCGGGAGAGGTAGAGGCACAGATACGCAGTATTTT
TRBV24-1	NA	NA	TRBJ2-1	CATSDFQAGSPRSYNEQFF	TGTGCCACCAGTGATTTCCAAGCGGGCTCACCTAGATCCTACAATGAGCAGTTCTTC
TRBV5-1	NA	NA	TRBJ2-1	CASIQEGLNEQFF	TGCGCCAGCATTCAAGAAGGTCTCAATGAGCAGTTCTTC
TRBV20-1	NA	TRBD1	TRBJ1-4	CSAQDRVDEKLFF	TGCAGTGCTCAAGACAGGGTTGATGAAAAACTGTTTTTT
TRBV12-3/TRBV12-4	NA	NA	TRBJ1-1	CASSRDGRNTEAFF	TGTGCCAGCAGTCGGGACGGTAGAAACACTGAAGCTTTCTTT
TRBV29-1	NA	NA	TRBJ1-2	CSVDTDPYGYTF	TGCAGCGTTGATACAGATCCCTATGGCTACACCTTC
TRBV27	NA	TRBD1	TRBJ2-3	CASSRWDRKGTQYF	TGTGCCAGCAGCCGGTGGGACAGGAAGGGTACGCAGTATTTT
TRBV28	NA	NA	TRBJ2-3	CASRTLAEGGDTQYF	TGTGCCAGCAGGACACTCGCCGAAGGTGGAGATACGCAGTATTTT
TRBV9	NA	NA	TRBJ1-2	CASSYSRDTTNYGYTF	TGTGCCAGCAGCTATTCCCGGGACACGACTAACTATGGCTACACCTTC
TRBV6-6	few	NA	TRBJ2-1	CASSYLDGAYNEQFF	TGTGCCAGCAGTTACCTTGACGGGGCATACAATGAGCAGTTCTTC
TRBV9	NA	TRBD2	TRBJ2-1	CASSEGLREEQFF	TGTGCCAGCAGCGAGGGTTTGCGGGAGGAGCAGTTCTTC
TRBV20-1	once	NA	TRBJ1-5	CSAIRANQPQHF	TGCAGTGCTATCAGGGCCAATCAGCCCCAGCATTTT
TRBV9	NA	NA	TRBJ1-2	CASSVGRTADGYTF	TGTGCCAGCAGCGTAGGGAGGACAGCAGACGGCTACACCTTC
TRBV14	NA	TRBD2	TRBJ2-7	CASSVGRGTSYYEQYF	TGTGCCAGCAGCGTTGGGCGAGGGACTAGCTACTACGAGCAGTACTTC
TRBV5-4	once	NA	TRBJ1-1	CASSLEYRAPEAFF	TGTGCCAGCAGCCTGGAGTACAGGGCCCCTGAAGCTTTCTTT
TRBV19	NA	TRBD1	TRBJ1-5	CASSPQGATRYSNQPQHF	TGTGCCAGTAGTCCACAGGGGGCAACGAGATATAGCAATCAGCCCCAGCATTTT